These T cell receptor beta chains were read from a single sample in a study of cytomegalovirus exposure and HLA in healthy donors. Using immunoSEQ multiplex PCR, the repertoire was profiled, and TCRdb retains in-frame clones only, with some absent. The sample lists about 100,000 clones, under 85% seen once, with less than 9.5% in the top ten. The sample taken for sequencing was PBMCs. The source of these receptors is a man aged 50 to 59 in good health and CMV-seropositive. Both conserved end residues are part of each CDR3. A D gene is named only where the DNA matches it firmly. Clone size is stated in some rows and not others, as once, few, many or a class when expanded.

clone_size: -; j_call: TRBJ2-7; v_call: TRBV21-1; d_call: -; cdr3_nt: TGTGCCAGCAAAGCCGGACTAGCGGACTCCTACGAGCAGTACTTC; cdr3_aa: CASKAGLADSYEQYF
clone_size: -; j_call: TRBJ2-2; v_call: TRBV6-5; d_call: -; cdr3_nt: TGTGCCAGCAGCTACTTACTGGGCTCAGGGTCCGGGGAGCTGTTTTTT; cdr3_aa: CASSYLLGSGSGELFF
clone_size: few; j_call: TRBJ2-2; v_call: TRBV7-9; d_call: TRBD2; cdr3_nt: TGTGCCAGCAAATCCCAAGGGGGGCTAGCGGGGAAAAACACCGGGGAGCTGTTTTTT; cdr3_aa: CASKSQGGLAGKNTGELFF
clone_size: -; j_call: TRBJ2-7; v_call: TRBV7-6; d_call: TRBD2; cdr3_nt: TGTGCCAGCAGCTTAGTTTCTAGCGGGGGGCCCGCCTACGAGCAGTACTTC; cdr3_aa: CASSLVSSGGPAYEQYF
clone_size: -; j_call: TRBJ2-2; v_call: TRBV2; d_call: TRBD1; cdr3_nt: TGTGCCAGCAGTTCCCGGACAGGGGACACCGGGGAGCTGTTTTTT; cdr3_aa: CASSSRTGDTGELFF
clone_size: -; j_call: TRBJ1-5; v_call: TRBV7-3; d_call: -; cdr3_nt: TGTGCCAGCAGTTCGATGGTGGGCCAGCCCCAGCATTTT; cdr3_aa: CASSSMVGQPQHF
clone_size: -; j_call: TRBJ2-3; v_call: TRBV5-1; d_call: -; cdr3_nt: TGCGCCAGCAGCTATACAGGGGGGGTTAAACCGAGCACAGATACGCAGTATTTT; cdr3_aa: CASSYTGGVKPSTDTQYF
clone_size: once; j_call: TRBJ1-1; v_call: TRBV6-6; d_call: -; cdr3_nt: TGTGCCAGCACGATCGGACAGTTGAACACTGAAGCTTTCTTT; cdr3_aa: CASTIGQLNTEAFF
clone_size: once; j_call: TRBJ2-7; v_call: TRBV18; d_call: TRBD2; cdr3_nt: TGTGCCAGCTCCCCGCCGGGGGGCTACGAGCAGTACTTC; cdr3_aa: CASSPPGGYEQYF
clone_size: few; j_call: TRBJ1-3; v_call: TRBV19; d_call: -; cdr3_nt: TGTGCCAGTATGCTTTTCGGGAGCTACTCTGGAAACACCATATATTTT; cdr3_aa: CASMLFGSYSGNTIYF
clone_size: -; j_call: TRBJ1-2; v_call: TRBV4-1; d_call: TRBD1; cdr3_nt: TGCGCCAGCAGCCAAGCTTGGGGCGGGACAGGAGGCTTCGGCTACACCTTC; cdr3_aa: CASSQAWGGTGGFGYTF
clone_size: once; j_call: TRBJ1-6; v_call: TRBV18; d_call: TRBD1; cdr3_nt: TGTGCCAGCTTACTAGGGACAGGGGGCACAAATTCACCCCTCCACTTT; cdr3_aa: CASLLGTGGTNSPLHF
clone_size: -; j_call: TRBJ1-2; v_call: TRBV28; d_call: -; cdr3_nt: TGTGCCAGTCTTCCGGGGGGGGACCTGTGGGGCTACACCTTC; cdr3_aa: CASLPGGDLWGYTF
clone_size: -; j_call: TRBJ2-5; v_call: TRBV25-1; d_call: TRBD2; cdr3_nt: TGTGCCAGCAGTGAATATGGGCCAGCGGGGGGTCTTGGCGAGACCCAGTACTTC; cdr3_aa: CASSEYGPAGGLGETQYF
clone_size: -; j_call: TRBJ2-7; v_call: TRBV19; d_call: TRBD1; cdr3_nt: TGTGCCAGTGCCGACAGGGGGTACGAGCAGTACTTC; cdr3_aa: CASADRGYEQYF
clone_size: once; j_call: TRBJ2-5; v_call: TRBV18; d_call: TRBD2; cdr3_nt: TGTGCCAGCTCCCGGGACTATCAAGAGACCCAGTACTTC; cdr3_aa: CASSRDYQETQYF
clone_size: -; j_call: TRBJ1-2; v_call: TRBV29-1; d_call: -; cdr3_nt: TGCAGCGTTGGATCAGGGCCCTATGGCTACCCCTTC; cdr3_aa: CSVGSGPYGYPF
clone_size: few; j_call: TRBJ1-4; v_call: TRBV4-3; d_call: -; cdr3_nt: TGCGCCAGCAGCCAAGAATATGGCAGGGTCGCTGAAAAACTGTTTTTT; cdr3_aa: CASSQEYGRVAEKLFF
clone_size: -; j_call: TRBJ2-7; v_call: TRBV6-1; d_call: TRBD2; cdr3_nt: TGTGCCAGCAGTGTCTACTGGGGGGGGACCGAGCAGTACTTC; cdr3_aa: CASSVYWGGTEQYF
clone_size: once; j_call: TRBJ1-2; v_call: TRBV5-1; d_call: TRBD1; cdr3_nt: TGCGCCAGCAGCTTGGCCGGGACAGTCGATGGCTACACCTTC; cdr3_aa: CASSLAGTVDGYTF
clone_size: once; j_call: TRBJ1-4; v_call: TRBV4-3; d_call: -; cdr3_nt: TGCGCCAGCAGCCAACAATCGGGGGTGGGTGAAAAACTGTTTTTT; cdr3_aa: CASSQQSGVGEKLFF
clone_size: -; j_call: TRBJ2-1; v_call: TRBV7-2; d_call: -; cdr3_nt: TGTGCCAGCAGCTTAACTCCAGGGTCCTACAATGAGCAGTTCTTC; cdr3_aa: CASSLTPGSYNEQFF
clone_size: -; j_call: TRBJ1-3; v_call: TRBV9; d_call: -; cdr3_nt: TGTGCCAGCAGCGTAACAGTAGGAAACACCATATATTTT; cdr3_aa: CASSVTVGNTIYF
clone_size: -; j_call: TRBJ1-5; v_call: TRBV6-5; d_call: TRBD1; cdr3_nt: TGTGCCAGCAGTCCGGACAGGGTTCAGCCCCAGCATTTT; cdr3_aa: CASSPDRVQPQHF
clone_size: -; j_call: TRBJ1-6; v_call: TRBV7-8; d_call: -; cdr3_nt: TGTGCCAGCAGCGCTACAGGGAATTCACCCCTCCACTTT; cdr3_aa: CASSATGNSPLHF
clone_size: -; j_call: TRBJ1-1; v_call: TRBV4-1; d_call: -; cdr3_nt: TGCGCCAGCAGCCAAGATTCGGGGGGTATCACTGAAGCTTTCTTT; cdr3_aa: CASSQDSGGITEAFF
clone_size: few; j_call: TRBJ1-4; v_call: TRBV15; d_call: -; cdr3_nt: TGTGCCACCAGCAGAGATACGGAGGGAGAAAAACTGTTTTTT; cdr3_aa: CATSRDTEGEKLFF
clone_size: -; j_call: TRBJ2-3; v_call: TRBV2; d_call: -; cdr3_nt: TGTGCCAGCCGCCCGCTACCAACACAGGGCAAAGATACGCAGTATTTT; cdr3_aa: CASRPLPTQGKDTQYF
clone_size: few; j_call: TRBJ2-3; v_call: TRBV13; d_call: TRBD2; cdr3_nt: TGTGCCAGCAGCTTAGCGGGGGGGCTGATAGATACGCAGTATTTT; cdr3_aa: CASSLAGGLIDTQYF
clone_size: -; j_call: TRBJ2-7; v_call: TRBV7-2; d_call: -; cdr3_nt: TGTGCCAGCAGCCCTGCTGGACTGGGTGTTTACGAGCAGTACTTC; cdr3_aa: CASSPAGLGVYEQYF
clone_size: -; j_call: TRBJ1-2; v_call: TRBV11-2; d_call: -; cdr3_nt: TGTGCCAGCAGCTTTGCGGGCCAGGACCATAGTGGCTACACCTTC; cdr3_aa: CASSFAGQDHSGYTF
clone_size: -; j_call: TRBJ2-5; v_call: TRBV5-6; d_call: TRBD1; cdr3_nt: TGTGCCAGCACCAGGACCGGGACAGGGCAAGAGACCCAGTACTTC; cdr3_aa: CASTRTGTGQETQYF
clone_size: -; j_call: TRBJ2-5; v_call: TRBV28; d_call: TRBD2; cdr3_nt: TGTGCCAGCAGTTTTGGACTAGCGGGGGGGCTGGTGGAAGAGACCCAGTACTTC; cdr3_aa: CASSFGLAGGLVEETQYF
clone_size: -; j_call: TRBJ2-1; v_call: TRBV7-2; d_call: -; cdr3_nt: TGTGCCAGCAGCCTGATCAGGGAGCAGTTCTTC; cdr3_aa: CASSLIREQFF
clone_size: -; j_call: TRBJ2-5; v_call: TRBV18; d_call: -; cdr3_nt: TGTGCCAGCTCACCGACTAGGCAAGAGACCCAGTACTTC; cdr3_aa: CASSPTRQETQYF
clone_size: -; j_call: TRBJ2-1; v_call: TRBV28; d_call: -; cdr3_nt: TGTGCCAGCATCTCGCCCGGCGAGGGAATCTACAATGAGCAGTTCTTC; cdr3_aa: CASISPGEGIYNEQFF
clone_size: -; j_call: TRBJ1-5; v_call: TRBV6-5; d_call: TRBD1; cdr3_nt: TGTGCCAGCAGTAACGGACAGGGGCGCAATCAGCCCCAGCATTTT; cdr3_aa: CASSNGQGRNQPQHF
clone_size: once; j_call: TRBJ2-1; v_call: TRBV5-1; d_call: -; cdr3_nt: TGCGCCAGCAGGCCCACTAGCCTAAGTTACAATGAGCAGTTCTTC; cdr3_aa: CASRPTSLSYNEQFF
clone_size: -; j_call: TRBJ1-4; v_call: TRBV7-9; d_call: -; cdr3_nt: TGTTCCAGCAGCTCCAATATTGAGGGTGAAAAACTGTTTTTT; cdr3_aa: CSSSSNIEGEKLFF
clone_size: once; j_call: TRBJ2-3; v_call: TRBV2; d_call: TRBD1; cdr3_nt: TGTGCCAGCAGTGGGGGACAGGCGCTTCGGGCAGATACGCAGTATTTT; cdr3_aa: CASSGGQALRADTQYF
clone_size: -; j_call: TRBJ1-6; v_call: TRBV7-2; d_call: TRBD1; cdr3_nt: TGTGCCAGCAGCTTGCTACAGGGGGGTGATAATTCACCCCTCCACTTT; cdr3_aa: CASSLLQGGDNSPLHF
clone_size: few; j_call: TRBJ1-6; v_call: TRBV7-9; d_call: TRBD1; cdr3_nt: TGTGCCAGCAGCATATGGGACAGGGAGGCTTCACCCCTCCACTTT; cdr3_aa: CASSIWDREASPLHF
clone_size: -; j_call: TRBJ2-5; v_call: TRBV2; d_call: -; cdr3_nt: TGTGCCAGCAGTAAGACTAGAGAAGAGACCCAGTACTTC; cdr3_aa: CASSKTREETQYF
clone_size: -; j_call: TRBJ2-7; v_call: TRBV19; d_call: TRBD1; cdr3_nt: TGTGCCAGTAGTGCACCGGGACAGGGCTACGAGCAGTACTTC; cdr3_aa: CASSAPGQGYEQYF
clone_size: -; j_call: TRBJ1-1; v_call: TRBV27; d_call: -; cdr3_nt: TGTGCCAGCAGTTTCTCTCTACTAAACACTGAAGCTTTCTTT; cdr3_aa: CASSFSLLNTEAFF